Detailed here is one TCR beta chain. Its antigen is unidentified. This record belongs to a study of siplizumab effects on memory and regulatory T cells. The protocol was immunoSEQ multiplex PCR, while the TCRdb copy is restricted to in-frame clones and leaves out a portion. The sample records 100,000 or so clones, 85% to 95% being singletons. The CDR3 is 15 residues long. From germline, CDR1 is SQVTM and CDR2 ANQGSEA. The trim removed 4 bases at V and 2 bases at J, leaving 4 bases unmatched. Overall study results and limits: An assignable phenotype, naive or memory, was missing from roughly 76-95% of proliferating CD4+ or CD8+ clones. Naive T cells looked more diverse than memory cells and looked like major alloresponse contributors. Suppressive function of proliferating Tregs from siplizumab cultures was not confirmed.

The TCR sequence derives from a human donor in good health. Sequenced: non-Treg CD4+ T cells sorted from blood. The chain employs TRBV29-1 and TRBJ2-3; 12 bases are shared with TRBD2. CDR3 coding DNA: TGCAGCGTTGCTAGCGGGAGGGGACACACAGATACGCAGTATTTT. It specifies CSVASGRGHTDTQYF.